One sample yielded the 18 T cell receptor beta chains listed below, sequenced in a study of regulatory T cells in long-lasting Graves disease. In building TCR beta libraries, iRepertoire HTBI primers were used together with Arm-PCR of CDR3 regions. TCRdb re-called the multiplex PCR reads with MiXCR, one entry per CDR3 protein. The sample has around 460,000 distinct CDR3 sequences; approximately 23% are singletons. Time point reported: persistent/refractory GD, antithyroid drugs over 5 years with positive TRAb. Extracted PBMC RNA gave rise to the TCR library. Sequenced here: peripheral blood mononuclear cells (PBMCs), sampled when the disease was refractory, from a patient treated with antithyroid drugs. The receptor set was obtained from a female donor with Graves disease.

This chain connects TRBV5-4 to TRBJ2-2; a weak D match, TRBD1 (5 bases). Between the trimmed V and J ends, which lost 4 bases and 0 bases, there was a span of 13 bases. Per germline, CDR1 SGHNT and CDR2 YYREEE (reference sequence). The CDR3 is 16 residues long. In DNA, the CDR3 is TGTGCCAGCAGCAAGGGGCAGGTCGCGAACACCGGGGAGCTGTTTTTT. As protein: CASSKGQVANTGELFF.

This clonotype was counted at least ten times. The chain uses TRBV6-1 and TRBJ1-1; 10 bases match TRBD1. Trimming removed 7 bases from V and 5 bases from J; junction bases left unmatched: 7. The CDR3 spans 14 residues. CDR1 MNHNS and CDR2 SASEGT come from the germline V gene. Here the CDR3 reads CASTSGQGGTEAFF. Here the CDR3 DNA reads TGTGCCAGCACCAGCGGACAGGGGGGAACTGAAGCTTTCTTT.

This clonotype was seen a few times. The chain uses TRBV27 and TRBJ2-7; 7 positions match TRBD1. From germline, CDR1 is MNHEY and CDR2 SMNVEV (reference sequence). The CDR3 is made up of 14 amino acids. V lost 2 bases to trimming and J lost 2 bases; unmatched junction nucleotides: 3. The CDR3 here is CASSLNRGTYEQYF. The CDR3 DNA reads TGTGCCAGCAGTTTAAACAGGGGAACCTACGAGCAGTACTTC.

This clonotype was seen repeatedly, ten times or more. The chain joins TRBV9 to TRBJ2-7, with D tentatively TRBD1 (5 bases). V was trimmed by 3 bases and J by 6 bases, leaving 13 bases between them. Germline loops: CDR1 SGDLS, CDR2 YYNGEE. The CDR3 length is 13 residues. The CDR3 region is CASSAETGSEQYF. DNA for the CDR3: TGTGCCAGCAGCGCCGAAACAGGTTCCGAGCAGTACTTC.

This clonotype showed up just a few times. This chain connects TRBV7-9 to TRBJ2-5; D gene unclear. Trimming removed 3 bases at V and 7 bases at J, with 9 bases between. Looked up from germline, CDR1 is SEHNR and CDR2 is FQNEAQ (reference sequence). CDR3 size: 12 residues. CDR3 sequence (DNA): TGTGCCAGCAGCTTCGTTTCTGGGACCCAGTACTTC. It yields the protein CASSFVSGTQYF.

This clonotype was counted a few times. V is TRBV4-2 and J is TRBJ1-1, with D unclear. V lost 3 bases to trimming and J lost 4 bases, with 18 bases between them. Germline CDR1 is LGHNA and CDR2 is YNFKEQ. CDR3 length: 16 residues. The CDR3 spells CASSHGHRTGATEAFF. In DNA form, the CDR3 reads TGTGCCAGCAGCCATGGGCACCGTACGGGAGCCACTGAAGCTTTCTTT.

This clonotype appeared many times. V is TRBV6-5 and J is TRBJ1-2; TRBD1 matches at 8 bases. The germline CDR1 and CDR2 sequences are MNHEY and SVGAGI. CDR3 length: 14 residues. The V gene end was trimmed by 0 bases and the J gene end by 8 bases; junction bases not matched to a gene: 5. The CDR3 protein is CASSYSQGAWGYTF. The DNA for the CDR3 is TGTGCCAGCAGTTACTCCCAGGGGGCATGGGGCTACACCTTC.

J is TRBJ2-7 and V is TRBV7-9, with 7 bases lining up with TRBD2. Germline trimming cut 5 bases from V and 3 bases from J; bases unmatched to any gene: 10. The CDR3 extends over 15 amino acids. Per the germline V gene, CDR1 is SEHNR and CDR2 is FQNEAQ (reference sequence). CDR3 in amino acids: CASSPRGGLDYEQYF. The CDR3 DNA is TGTGCCAGCAGCCCCCGGGGAGGGTTGGACTACGAGCAGTACTTC.

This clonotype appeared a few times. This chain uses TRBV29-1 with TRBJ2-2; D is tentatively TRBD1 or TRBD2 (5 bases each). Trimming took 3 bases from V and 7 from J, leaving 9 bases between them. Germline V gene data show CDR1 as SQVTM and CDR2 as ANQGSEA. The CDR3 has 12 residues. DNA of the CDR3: TGCAGCGTTGAGAGGGGCATCGGGGAGCTGTTTTTT. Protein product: CSVERGIGELFF.

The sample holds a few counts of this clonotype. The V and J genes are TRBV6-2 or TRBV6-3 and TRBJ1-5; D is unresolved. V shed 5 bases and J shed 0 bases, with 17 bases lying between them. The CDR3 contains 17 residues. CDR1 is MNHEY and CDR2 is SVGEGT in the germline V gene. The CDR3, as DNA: TGTGCCAGCAGTCCCCCTACCAGGAAATATAGCAATCAGCCCCAGCATTTT. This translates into CASSPPTRKYSNQPQHF.

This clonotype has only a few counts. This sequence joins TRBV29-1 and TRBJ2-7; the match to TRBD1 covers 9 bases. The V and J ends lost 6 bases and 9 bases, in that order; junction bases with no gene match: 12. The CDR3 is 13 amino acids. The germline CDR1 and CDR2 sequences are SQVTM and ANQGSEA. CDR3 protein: CSVEQGQGVGQYF. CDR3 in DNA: TGCAGCGTAGAACAGGGACAGGGCGTTGGGCAGTACTTC.

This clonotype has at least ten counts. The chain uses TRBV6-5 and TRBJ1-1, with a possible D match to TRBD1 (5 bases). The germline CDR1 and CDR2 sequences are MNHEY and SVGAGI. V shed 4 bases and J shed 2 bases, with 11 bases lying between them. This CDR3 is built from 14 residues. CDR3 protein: CASSWAGSNTEAFF. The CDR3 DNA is TGTGCCAGCAGTTGGGCAGGGAGCAACACTGAAGCTTTCTTT.

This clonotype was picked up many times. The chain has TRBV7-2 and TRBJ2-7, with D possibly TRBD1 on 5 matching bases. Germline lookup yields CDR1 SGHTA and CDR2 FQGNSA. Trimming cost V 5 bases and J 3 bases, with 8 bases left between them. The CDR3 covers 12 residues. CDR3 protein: CASSQQVYEQYF. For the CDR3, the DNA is TGTGCCAGCAGCCAACAGGTCTACGAGCAGTACTTC.

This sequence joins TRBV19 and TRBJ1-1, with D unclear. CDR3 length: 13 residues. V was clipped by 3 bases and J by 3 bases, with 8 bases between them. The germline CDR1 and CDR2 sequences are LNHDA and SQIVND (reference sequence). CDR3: CASSIREDTEAFF. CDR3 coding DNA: TGTGCCAGTAGTATTCGGGAGGACACTGAAGCTTTCTTT. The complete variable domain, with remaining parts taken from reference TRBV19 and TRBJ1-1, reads DGGITQSPKYLFRKEGQNVTLSCEQNLNHDAMYWYRQDPGQGLRLIYYSQIVNDFQKGDIAEGYSVSREKKESFPLTVTSAQKNPTAFYLCASSIREDTEAFFGQGTRLTVV.

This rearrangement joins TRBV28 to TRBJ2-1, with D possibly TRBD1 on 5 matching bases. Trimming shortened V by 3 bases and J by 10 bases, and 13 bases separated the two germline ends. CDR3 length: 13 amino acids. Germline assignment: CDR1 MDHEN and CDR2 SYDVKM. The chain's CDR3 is CASSFKKGLEQFF. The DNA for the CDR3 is TGTGCCAGCAGTTTCAAGAAGGGGTTGGAGCAGTTCTTC.

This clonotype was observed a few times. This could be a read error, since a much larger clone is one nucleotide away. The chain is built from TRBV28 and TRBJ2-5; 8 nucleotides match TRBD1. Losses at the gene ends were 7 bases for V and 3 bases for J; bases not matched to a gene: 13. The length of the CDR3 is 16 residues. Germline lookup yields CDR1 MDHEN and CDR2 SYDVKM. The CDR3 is CASTSVLDREEETQYF. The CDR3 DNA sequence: TGTGCCAGCACCTCCGTCTTGGACAGGGAGGAAGAGACCCAGTACTTC.

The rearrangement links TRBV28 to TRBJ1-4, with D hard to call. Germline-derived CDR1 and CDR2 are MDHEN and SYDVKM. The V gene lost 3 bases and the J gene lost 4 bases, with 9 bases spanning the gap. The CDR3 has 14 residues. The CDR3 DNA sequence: TGTGCCAGCAGTTTTACCCGGAGTAATGAAAAACTGTTTTTT. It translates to CASSFTRSNEKLFF.

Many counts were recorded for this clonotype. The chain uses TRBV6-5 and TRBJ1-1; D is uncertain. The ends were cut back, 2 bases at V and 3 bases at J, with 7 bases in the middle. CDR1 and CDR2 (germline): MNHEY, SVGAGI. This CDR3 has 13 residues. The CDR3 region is CASSYGQDTEAFF. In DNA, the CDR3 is TGTGCCAGCAGTTACGGTCAGGACACTGAAGCTTTCTTT.